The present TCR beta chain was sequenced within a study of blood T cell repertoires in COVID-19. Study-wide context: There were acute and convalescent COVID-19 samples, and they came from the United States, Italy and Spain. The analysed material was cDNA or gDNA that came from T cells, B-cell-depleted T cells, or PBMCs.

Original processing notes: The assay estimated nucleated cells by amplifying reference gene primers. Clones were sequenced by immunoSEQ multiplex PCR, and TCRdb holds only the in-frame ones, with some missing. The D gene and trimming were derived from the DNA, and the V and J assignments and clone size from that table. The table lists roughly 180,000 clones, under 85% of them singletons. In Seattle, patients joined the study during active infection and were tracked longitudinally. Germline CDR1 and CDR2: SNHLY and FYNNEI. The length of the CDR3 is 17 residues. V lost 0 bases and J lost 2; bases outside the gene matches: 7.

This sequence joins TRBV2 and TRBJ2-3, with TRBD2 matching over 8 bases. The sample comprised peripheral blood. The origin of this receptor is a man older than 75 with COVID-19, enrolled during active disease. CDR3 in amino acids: CASSEAVLADFTDTQYF. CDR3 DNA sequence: TGTGCCAGCAGTGAAGCTGTACTAGCGGACTTCACAGATACGCAGTATTTT.